A single TCR beta chain is shown here with its context. Other nucleotide sequences in the sample specify the same CDR3. The germline V gene has CDR1 MNHEY and CDR2 SMNVEV (reference sequence). The CDR3 has 14 amino acids. V lost 3 bases, J lost 8 bases, and 4 bases stayed unmatched. The source of the sample is a study of blood T cell repertoires in COVID-19. On the study more broadly: From the United States, Italy and Spain came samples of acute and convalescent COVID-19. In each case, the material was cDNA or gDNA derived from T cells, B-cell-depleted T cells, or PBMCs.

Authors' processing steps: Cell counts per sample came from amplifying reference gene primers. Assay: immunoSEQ multiplex PCR; the TCRdb copy retains only in-frame clones and omits some. V and J calls and clone size come straight from that table; D and trimming were deduced from the DNA. The sample carries approximately 300,000 clones, around 89% recorded once. This clonotype was sampled from a young man who had recovered from COVID-19. Source material: peripheral blood. The chain has TRBV27 and TRBJ1-4; 9 bases align to TRBD1. CDR3: CASSLRQGGEKLFF. CDR3 in DNA: TGTGCCAGCAGTTTGCGACAGGGGGGGGAAAAACTGTTTTTT.